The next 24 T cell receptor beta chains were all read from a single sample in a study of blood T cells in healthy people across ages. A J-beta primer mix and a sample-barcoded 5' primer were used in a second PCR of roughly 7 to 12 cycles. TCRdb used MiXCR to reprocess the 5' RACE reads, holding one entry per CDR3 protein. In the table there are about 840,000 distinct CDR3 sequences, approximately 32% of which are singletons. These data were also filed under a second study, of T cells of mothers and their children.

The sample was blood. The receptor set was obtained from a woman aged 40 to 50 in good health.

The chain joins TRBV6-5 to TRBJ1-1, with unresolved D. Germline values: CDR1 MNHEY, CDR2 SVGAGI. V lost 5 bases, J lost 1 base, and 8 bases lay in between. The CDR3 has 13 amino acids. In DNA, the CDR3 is TGTGCCAGCAGTCGAGTAAGGAACACTGAAGCTTTCTTT. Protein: CASSRVRNTEAFF.

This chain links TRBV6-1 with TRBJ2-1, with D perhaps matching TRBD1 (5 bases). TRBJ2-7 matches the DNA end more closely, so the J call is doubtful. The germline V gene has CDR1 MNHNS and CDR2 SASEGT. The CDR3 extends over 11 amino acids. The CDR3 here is CASNTGYEQYF. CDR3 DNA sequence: TGTGCCAGCAACACAGGCTACGAGCAGTACTTC.

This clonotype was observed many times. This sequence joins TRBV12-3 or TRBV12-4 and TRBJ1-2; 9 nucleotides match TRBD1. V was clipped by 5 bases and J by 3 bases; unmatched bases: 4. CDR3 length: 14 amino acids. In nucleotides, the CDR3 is TGTGCCAGCAGTACCCGGGACAGGGACTATGGCTACACCTTC. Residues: CASSTRDRDYGYTF.

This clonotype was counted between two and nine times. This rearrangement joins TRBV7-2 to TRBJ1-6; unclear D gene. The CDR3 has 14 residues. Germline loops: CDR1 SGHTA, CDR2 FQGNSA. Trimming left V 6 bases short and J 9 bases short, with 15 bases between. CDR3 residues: CASSRTAPGSPLHF. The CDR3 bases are TGTGCCAGCAGTCGGACGGCCCCCGGTTCACCCCTCCACTTT.

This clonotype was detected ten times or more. The CDR3 region is CASSPGTLDYEQYF. The CDR3 DNA sequence: TGCGCCAGCAGCCCCGGGACATTAGACTACGAGCAGTACTTC. V is TRBV5-1 and J is TRBJ2-7, with D maybe TRBD1 (6 bases). The CDR3 runs 14 residues. Germline V gene data show CDR1 as SGHRS and CDR2 as YFSETQ. The V end lost 4 bases, the J end lost 3 bases, and 14 bases lay between the germline ends.

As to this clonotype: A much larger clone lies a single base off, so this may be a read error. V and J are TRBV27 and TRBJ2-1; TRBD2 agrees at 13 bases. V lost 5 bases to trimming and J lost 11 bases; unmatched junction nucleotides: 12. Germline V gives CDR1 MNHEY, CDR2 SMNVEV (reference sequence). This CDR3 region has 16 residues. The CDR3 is CASSQRLAGGSDKQFF. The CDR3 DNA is TGTGCCAGCAGTCAACGACTAGCGGGGGGTAGCGATAAGCAGTTCTTC.

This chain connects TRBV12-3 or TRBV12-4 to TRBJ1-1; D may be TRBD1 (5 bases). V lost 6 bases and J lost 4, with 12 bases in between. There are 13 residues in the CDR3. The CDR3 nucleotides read TGTGCCAGCAGACCCCGGCAGGGCACTGAAGCTTTCTTT. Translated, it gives CASRPRQGTEAFF.

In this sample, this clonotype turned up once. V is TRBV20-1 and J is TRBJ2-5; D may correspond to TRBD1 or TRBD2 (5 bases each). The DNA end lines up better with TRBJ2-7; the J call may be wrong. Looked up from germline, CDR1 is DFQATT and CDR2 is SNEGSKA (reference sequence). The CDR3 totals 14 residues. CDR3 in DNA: TGCAGTGCTACCGCCGGGGCAGGGTCCCACGAGCAGTACTTC. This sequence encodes CSATAGAGSHEQYF.

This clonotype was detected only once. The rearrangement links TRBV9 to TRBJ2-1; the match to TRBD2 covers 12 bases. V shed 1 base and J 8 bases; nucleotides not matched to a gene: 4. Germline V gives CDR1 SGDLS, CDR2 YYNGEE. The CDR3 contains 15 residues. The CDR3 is CASSVSSGRVDEQFF. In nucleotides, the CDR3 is TGTGCCAGCAGCGTATCTAGCGGGAGGGTCGATGAGCAGTTCTTC.

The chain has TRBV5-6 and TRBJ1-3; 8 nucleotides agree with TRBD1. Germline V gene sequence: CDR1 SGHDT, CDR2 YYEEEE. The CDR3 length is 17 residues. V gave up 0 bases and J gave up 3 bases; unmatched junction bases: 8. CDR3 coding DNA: TGTGCCAGCAGCTTGGATACCAGGGGGCGAATTGGAAACACCATATATTTT. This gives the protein CASSLDTRGRIGNTIYF.

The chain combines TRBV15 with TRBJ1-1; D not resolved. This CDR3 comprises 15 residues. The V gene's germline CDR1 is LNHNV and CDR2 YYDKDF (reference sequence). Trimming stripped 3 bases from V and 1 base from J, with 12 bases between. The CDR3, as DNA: TGTGCCACCAGCAGGGACCCCACCGGGAACACTGAAGCTTTCTTT. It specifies CATSRDPTGNTEAFF.

The CDR3 region has the DNA TGCGCCAGCAGCCCCCGTTGGGCGTACAAAAACATTCAGTACTTC. This sequence encodes CASSPRWAYKNIQYF. This chain links TRBV4-1 with TRBJ2-4, with no clear D. CDR3 length: 15 residues. With 4 bases removed from V and 3 bases from J, the gap between germline ends came to 13 bases. The V gene's germline CDR1 is MGHRA and CDR2 YSYEKL.

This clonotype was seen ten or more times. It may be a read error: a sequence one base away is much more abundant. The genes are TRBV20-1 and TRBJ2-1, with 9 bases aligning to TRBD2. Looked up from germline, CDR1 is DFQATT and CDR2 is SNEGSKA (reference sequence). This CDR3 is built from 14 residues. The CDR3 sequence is CSGAPSGDRDEQFF. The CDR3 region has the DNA TGCAGCGGGGCCCCTAGCGGGGATCGAGATGAGCAGTTCTTC.

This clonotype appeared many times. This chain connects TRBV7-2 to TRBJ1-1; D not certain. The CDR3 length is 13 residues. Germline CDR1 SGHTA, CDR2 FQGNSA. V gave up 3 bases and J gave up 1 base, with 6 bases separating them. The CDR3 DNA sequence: TGTGCCAGCAGCTTCTCACGGAACACTGAAGCTTTCTTT. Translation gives CASSFSRNTEAFF.

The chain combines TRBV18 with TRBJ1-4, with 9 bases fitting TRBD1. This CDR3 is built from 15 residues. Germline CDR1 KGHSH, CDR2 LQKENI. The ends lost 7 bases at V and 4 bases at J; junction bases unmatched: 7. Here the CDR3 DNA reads TGTGCCAGCTTACCGGGACAGGGTCTTAATGAAAAACTGTTTTTT. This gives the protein CASLPGQGLNEKLFF.

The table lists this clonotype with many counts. The CDR3 DNA reads as TGTGCCAGCTCCGGACAGGCGGCGGCAGATACGCAGTATTTT. This encodes CASSGQAAADTQYF. The chain recombines TRBV18 with TRBJ2-3; 7 bases map to TRBD1. Germline trimming cut 6 bases from V and 4 bases from J; bases unmatched to any gene: 7. Germline assignment: CDR1 KGHSH and CDR2 LQKENI. The CDR3 loop spans 14 amino acids. The complete variable domain, with remaining parts taken from reference TRBV18 and TRBJ2-3, reads NAGVMQNPRHLVRRRGQEARLRCSPMKGHSHVYWYRQLPEEGLKFMVYLQKENIIDESGMPKERFSAEFPKEGPSILRIQQVVRGDSAAYFCASSGQAAADTQYFGPGTRLTVL.

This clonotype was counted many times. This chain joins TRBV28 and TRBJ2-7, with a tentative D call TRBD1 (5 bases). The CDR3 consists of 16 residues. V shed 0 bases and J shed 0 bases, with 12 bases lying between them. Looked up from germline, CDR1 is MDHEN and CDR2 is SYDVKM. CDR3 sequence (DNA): TGTGCCAGCAGTTTATGGGAGCAGACAGTCTCCTACGAGCAGTACTTC. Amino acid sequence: CASSLWEQTVSYEQYF.

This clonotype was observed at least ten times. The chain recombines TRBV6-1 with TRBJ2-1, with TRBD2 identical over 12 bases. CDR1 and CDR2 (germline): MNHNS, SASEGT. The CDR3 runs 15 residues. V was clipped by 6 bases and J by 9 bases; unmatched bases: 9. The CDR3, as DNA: TGTGCCAGCAGAGTTGAAACTAGCGGGGGGAGTGAGCAGTTCTTC. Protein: CASRVETSGGSEQFF.

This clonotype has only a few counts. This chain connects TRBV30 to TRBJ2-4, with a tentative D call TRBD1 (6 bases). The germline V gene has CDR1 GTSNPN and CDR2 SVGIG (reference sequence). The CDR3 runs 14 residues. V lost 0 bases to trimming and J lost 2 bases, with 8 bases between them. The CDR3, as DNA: TGTGCCTGGAGTGTACAGGGTTCCAAAAACATTCAGTACTTC. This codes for CAWSVQGSKNIQYF.

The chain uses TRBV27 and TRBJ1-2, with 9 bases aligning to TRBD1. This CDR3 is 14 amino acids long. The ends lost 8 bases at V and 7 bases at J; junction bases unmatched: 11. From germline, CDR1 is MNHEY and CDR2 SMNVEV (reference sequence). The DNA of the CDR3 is TGTGCCAGCGGGGGACAGGGAGGGCTCTGTGGCTACACCTTC. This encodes CASGGQGGLCGYTF.

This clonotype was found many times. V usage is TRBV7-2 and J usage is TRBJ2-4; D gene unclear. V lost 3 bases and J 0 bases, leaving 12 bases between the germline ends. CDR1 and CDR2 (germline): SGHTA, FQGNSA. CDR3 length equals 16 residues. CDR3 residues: CASSLGSAEAKNIQYF. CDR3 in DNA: TGTGCCAGCAGCTTGGGCAGCGCAGAAGCCAAAAACATTCAGTACTTC.

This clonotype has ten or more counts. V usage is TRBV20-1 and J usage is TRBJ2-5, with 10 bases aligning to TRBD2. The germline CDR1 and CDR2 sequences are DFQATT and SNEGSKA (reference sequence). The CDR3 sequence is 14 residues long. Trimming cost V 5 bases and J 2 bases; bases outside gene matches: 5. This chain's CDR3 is CSAPSGGVQETQYF. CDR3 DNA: TGCAGTGCTCCTAGCGGGGGTGTTCAAGAGACCCAGTACTTC.

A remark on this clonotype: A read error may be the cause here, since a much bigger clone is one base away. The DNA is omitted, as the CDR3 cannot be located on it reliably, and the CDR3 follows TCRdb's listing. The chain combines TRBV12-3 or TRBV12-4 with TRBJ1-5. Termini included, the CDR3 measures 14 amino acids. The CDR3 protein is CASSFAQGNQPRHF.

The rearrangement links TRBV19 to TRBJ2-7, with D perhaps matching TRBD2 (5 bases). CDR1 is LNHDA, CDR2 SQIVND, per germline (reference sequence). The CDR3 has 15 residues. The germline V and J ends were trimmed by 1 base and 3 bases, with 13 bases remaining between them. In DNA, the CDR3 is TGTGCCAGTAGTATAGGGTATGCGGGCAGCTACGAGCAGTACTTC. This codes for CASSIGYAGSYEQYF.